This T cell receptor beta chain comes out of a study of cytomegalovirus exposure and HLA in healthy donors. Study-level findings and limits: Altogether, more than 150 TCR beta chains were recorded as cytomegalovirus-associated.

Germline CDR1 MNHEY, CDR2 SVGAGI. This CDR3 has 14 amino acids. V shed 6 bases and J 2 bases; nucleotides not matched to a gene: 6. There are a few counts of this clone. Its antigen is as yet unknown. The PCR employed 60 Vbeta primers together with 13 Jbeta primers. The data were produced by immunoSEQ multiplex PCR, yet TCRdb's version contains in-frame clones alone and is incomplete. Counted here are around 130,000 clones, roughly three quarters occurring once; the ten biggest clones make up around 1.8%. The TCR originated in a woman aged 40-49 years in good health and CMV-seronegative. Sequenced: PBMCs. The genes are TRBV6-5 and TRBJ2-7; 8 bases are a match to TRBD2. The CDR3 reads CASSTLAVPYEQYF. CDR3 DNA: TGTGCCAGCAGCACACTAGCGGTACCCTACGAGCAGTACTTC.